Shown below are 16 T cell receptor beta chains from a single sample sequenced in a study of human T cells and chemical hapten exposure. Stated time point: pre-sensitization, week 0. Treatment in this sample: therapeutic diphenylcyclopropenone sensitization with weekly scalp DPC. TCRdb passed the RACE reads through MiXCR, listing each CDR3 protein once. Here the sample spans a few hundred thousand distinct CDR3 sequences, about 8.6% being singletons. The source was whole blood, collected in connection with sensitization to the hapten diphenylcyclopropenone (DPC). These receptors originate from a woman in her forties with alopecia areata. Some clones in this sample may be carry-over from other donors' samples.

The CDR3 DNA reads TGTGCCAGCAGTTTACGGGGGTTCACCGGGGAGCTGTTTTTT. Amino acids: CASSLRGFTGELFF. The chain links TRBV12-3 or TRBV12-4 to TRBJ2-2; perhaps TRBD2 as D (6 bases). The CDR3 is 14 amino acids. Trimming pared 2 bases from V and 4 bases from J, leaving 8 bases between.

This clonotype was found a few times. This chain connects TRBV11-1 to TRBJ2-5; 10 nucleotides line up with TRBD1. Germline assignment: CDR1 SGHAT and CDR2 FQDESV (reference sequence). V gave up 5 bases and J gave up 4 bases; unmatched junction bases: 7. The CDR3 extends over 15 amino acids. CDR3 protein: CASSQGQGNSETQYF. The CDR3 DNA follows: TGTGCCAGCAGCCAGGGACAGGGGAATTCAGAGACCCAGTACTTC.

The chain recombines TRBV20-1 with TRBJ2-1, with 8 bases fitting TRBD2. Per the germline V gene, CDR1 is DFQATT and CDR2 is SNEGSKA (reference sequence). The CDR3 runs to 17 residues. V lost 0 bases and J lost 6; bases outside the gene matches: 13. CDR3 sequence: CSAREDPGLELGNEQFF. For the CDR3, the DNA is TGCAGTGCTAGAGAAGATCCGGGACTAGAGTTAGGCAATGAGCAGTTCTTC.

This chain uses TRBV4-3 with TRBJ2-7; possible D gene TRBD2, 6 bases. CDR1 and CDR2 from the germline V gene are LGHNA and YSLEER. The CDR3 has 14 residues. V shed 4 bases and J shed 6 bases, with 16 bases lying between them. CDR3 residues: CASSLTRNGGEQYF. In DNA, the CDR3 is TGCGCCAGCAGCCTCACCCGAAACGGGGGCGAGCAGTACTTC.

This clonotype was seen more than once but under ten times. The chain joins TRBV24-1 to TRBJ2-7, with D possibly being TRBD1 (5 bases). Germline CDR1 is KGHDR and CDR2 is SFDVKD. The CDR3 loop spans 12 amino acids. Trimming stripped 4 bases from V and 11 bases from J, with 14 bases between. CDR3 region: CATSDSDRMKYF. DNA of the CDR3: TGTGCCACCAGTGACTCTGACAGAATGAAGTACTTC.

The sample holds a few counts of this clonotype. The J gene is TRBJ2-7, the V gene TRBV5-1; unclear D gene. The V gene's germline CDR1 is SGHRS and CDR2 YFSETQ. CDR3 length: 16 amino acids. V lost 0 bases and J 2 bases, leaving 15 bases between the germline ends. CDR3 amino acids: CASSLDIWREAYEQYF. CDR3 coding DNA: TGCGCCAGCAGCTTGGATATTTGGCGCGAGGCCTACGAGCAGTACTTC.

This chain links TRBV15 with TRBJ1-6; D gene ambiguous. The germline CDR1 and CDR2 sequences are LNHNV and YYDKDF (reference sequence). The V end lost 7 bases, the J end lost 7 bases, and 11 bases lay between the germline ends. This CDR3 is built from 13 residues. The CDR3 reads CATTYRGNSPLHF. The DNA for the CDR3 is TGTGCCACCACCTATCGGGGAAATTCACCCCTCCACTTT.

This chain links TRBV3-1 with TRBJ1-1; no clear D. This CDR3 has 15 amino acids. Trimming took 1 base from V and 4 from J, leaving 13 bases between them. CDR1 is LGHDT and CDR2 is YNNKEL in the germline V gene (reference sequence). In DNA, the CDR3 is TGTGCCAGCAGCCAAGCCATAAGGAGTTTCACTGAAGCTTTCTTT. This encodes CASSQAIRSFTEAFF.

The chain combines TRBV19 with TRBJ2-2; D might be TRBD1 or TRBD2, each matching 6 bases. The CDR3 covers 15 residues. CDR1 LNHDA and CDR2 SQIVND come from the germline V gene (reference sequence). V gave up 7 bases and J gave up 4 bases, with 16 bases separating them. The CDR3 coding sequence is TGTGCCAGTATGTCGGGGGCAGGGGTCACCGGGGAGCTGTTTTTT. Residues: CASMSGAGVTGELFF.

The V gene is TRBV27, the J gene TRBJ2-1, with TRBD2 matching over 9 bases. The CDR3 is made up of 15 amino acids. In germline, CDR1 is MNHEY, CDR2 SMNVEV (reference sequence). V lost 5 bases, J lost 12 bases, and 14 bases stayed unmatched. CDR3 DNA: TGTGCCAGCAGTCCCGGGGCGGGGGGGCCCAACGGGCAGTTCTTC. It translates to CASSPGAGGPNGQFF.

The CDR3 bases are TGTGCCAGCAGTAAACAGGGATGGTCCGGAAACACCATATATTTT. It is translated as CASSKQGWSGNTIYF. The V gene is TRBV6-5, the J gene TRBJ1-3; TRBD1 might be the D (6 bases). In germline, CDR1 is MNHEY, CDR2 SVGAGI. The CDR3 extends over 15 amino acids. The germline V and J ends were trimmed by 5 bases and 4 bases, with 15 bases remaining between them.

The chain employs TRBV7-2 and TRBJ2-1, with 10 bases that match TRBD2. The CDR3 length is 16 residues. The V gene end was trimmed by 5 bases and the J gene end by 4 bases; junction bases not matched to a gene: 8. Germline loops: CDR1 SGHTA, CDR2 FQGNSA. CDR3 sequence: CASSAGGAGGYNEQFF. The CDR3 coding sequence is TGTGCCAGCAGCGCCGGGGGAGCGGGAGGGTACAATGAGCAGTTCTTC.

This clonotype has ten or more counts. The chain couples TRBV11-1 to TRBJ2-1; D uncertain. The CDR3 is made up of 11 amino acids. Germline V gene data show CDR1 as SGHAT and CDR2 as FQDESV (reference sequence). The V end lost 8 bases, the J end lost 3 bases, and 5 bases lay between the germline ends. This CDR3 reads CASGRYNEQFF. The CDR3 bases are TGTGCCAGCGGTCGCTACAATGAGCAGTTCTTC.

This clonotype was seen many times. The chain uses TRBV29-1 and TRBJ1-2; tentative D call: TRBD1 (5 bases). Trimming removed 6 bases from V and 6 bases from J, with 8 bases in between. This CDR3 region has 10 residues. The V gene's germline CDR1 is SQVTM and CDR2 ANQGSEA. The CDR3 DNA is TGCAGCGTCGGGGACGATGGCTACACCTTC. This gives the protein CSVGDDGYTF.

The table lists this clonotype with a few counts. The chain combines TRBV2 with TRBJ2-1, with D perhaps matching TRBD2 (6 bases). The CDR3 is 13 residues long. V lost 9 bases and J 6 bases, leaving 15 bases between the germline ends. Germline CDR1 SNHLY, CDR2 FYNNEI. The CDR3: CASLQAGFNEQFF. DNA for the CDR3: TGTGCCAGTCTTCAGGCGGGATTCAATGAGCAGTTCTTC.

Only a few counts were recorded for this clonotype. The chain links TRBV29-1 to TRBJ2-3; 7 nucleotides align to TRBD1. With V trimmed by 4 bases and J by 2 bases, 6 bases remained unmatched. Germline CDR1 is SQVTM and CDR2 is ANQGSEA. The CDR3 loop spans 14 amino acids. The CDR3 sequence is CSVGAGGFTDTQYF. As DNA, the CDR3 is TGCAGCGTTGGGGCAGGGGGTTTCACAGATACGCAGTATTTT.